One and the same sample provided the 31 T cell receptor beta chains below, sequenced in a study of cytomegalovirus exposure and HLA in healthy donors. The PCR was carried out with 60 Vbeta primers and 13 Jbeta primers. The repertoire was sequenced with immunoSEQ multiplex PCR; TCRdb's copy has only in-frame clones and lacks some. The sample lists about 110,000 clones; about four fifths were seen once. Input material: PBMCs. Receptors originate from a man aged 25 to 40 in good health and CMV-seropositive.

CDR3 residues: CAWSVLSVYTF. DNA of the CDR3: TGTGCCTGGAGTGTACTGTCGGTCTACACCTTC. The chain joins TRBV30 to TRBJ1-2, with D uncertain. The CDR3 is 11 residues long. The V gene lost 0 bases and the J gene lost 10 bases, with 9 bases spanning the gap. CDR1 and CDR2 from the germline V gene are GTSNPN and SVGIG (reference sequence). The full variable domain, completed using reference TRBV30 and TRBJ1-2, is SQTIHQWPATLVQPVGSPLSLECTVEGTSNPNLYWYRQAAGRGLQLLFYSVGIGQISSEVPQNLSASRPQDRQFILSSKKLLLSDSGFYLCAWSVLSVYTFGSGTRLTVV.

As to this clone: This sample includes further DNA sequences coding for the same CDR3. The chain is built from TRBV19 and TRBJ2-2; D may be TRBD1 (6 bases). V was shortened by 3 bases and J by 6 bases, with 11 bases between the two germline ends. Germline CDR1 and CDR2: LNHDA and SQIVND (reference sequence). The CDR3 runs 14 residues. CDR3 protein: CASSINPGAGELFF. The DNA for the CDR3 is TGTGCCAGTAGTATCAACCCAGGGGCCGGGGAGCTGTTTTTT.

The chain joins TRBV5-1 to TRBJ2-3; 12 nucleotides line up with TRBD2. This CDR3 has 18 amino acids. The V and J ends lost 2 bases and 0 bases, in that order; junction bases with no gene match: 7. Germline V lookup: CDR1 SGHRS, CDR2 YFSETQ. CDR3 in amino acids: CASSFRLAGGASTDTQYF. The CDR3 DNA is TGCGCCAGCAGCTTCAGGCTAGCGGGGGGGGCTAGCACAGATACGCAGTATTTT. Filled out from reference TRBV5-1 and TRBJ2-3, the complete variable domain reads KAGVTQTPRYLIKTRGQQVTLSCSPISGHRSVSWYQQTPGQGLQFLFEYFSETQRNKGNFPGRFSGRQFSNSRSEMNVSTLELGDSALYLCASSFRLAGGASTDTQYFGPGTRLTVL.

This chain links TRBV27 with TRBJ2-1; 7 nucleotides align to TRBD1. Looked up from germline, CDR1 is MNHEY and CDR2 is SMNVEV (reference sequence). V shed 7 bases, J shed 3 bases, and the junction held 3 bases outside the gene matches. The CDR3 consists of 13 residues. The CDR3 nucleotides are TGTGCCAGCAACAGGGGCGGCTACAATGAGCAGTTCTTC. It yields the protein CASNRGGYNEQFF.

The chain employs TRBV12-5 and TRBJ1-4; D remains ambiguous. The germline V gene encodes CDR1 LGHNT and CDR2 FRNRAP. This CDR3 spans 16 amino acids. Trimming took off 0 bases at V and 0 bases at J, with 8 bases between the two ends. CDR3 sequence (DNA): TGTGCTAGTGGTTTGGTTTACGAGGCAACTAATGAAAAACTGTTTTTT. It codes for CASGLVYEATNEKLFF.

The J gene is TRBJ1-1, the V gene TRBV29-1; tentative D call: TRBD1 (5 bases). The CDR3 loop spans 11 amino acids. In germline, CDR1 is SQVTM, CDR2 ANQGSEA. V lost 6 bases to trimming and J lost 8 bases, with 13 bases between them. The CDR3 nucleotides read TGCAGCGTGGGGAACAGGTGCGAAGCTTTCTTT. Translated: CSVGNRCEAFF.

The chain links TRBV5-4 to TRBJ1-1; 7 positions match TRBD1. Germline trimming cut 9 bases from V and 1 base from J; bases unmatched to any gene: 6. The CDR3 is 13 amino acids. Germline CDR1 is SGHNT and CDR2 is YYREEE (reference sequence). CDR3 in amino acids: CAKEGQSNTEAFF. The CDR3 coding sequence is TGTGCCAAAGAGGGACAGTCGAACACTGAAGCTTTCTTT.

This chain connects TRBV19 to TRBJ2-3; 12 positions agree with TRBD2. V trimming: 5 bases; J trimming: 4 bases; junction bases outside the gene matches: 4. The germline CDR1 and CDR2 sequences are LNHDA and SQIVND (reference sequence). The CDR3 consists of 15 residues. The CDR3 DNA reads TGTGCCAGTAGTCTCGGACTAGCGGGGTCAGATACGCAGTATTTT. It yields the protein CASSLGLAGSDTQYF.

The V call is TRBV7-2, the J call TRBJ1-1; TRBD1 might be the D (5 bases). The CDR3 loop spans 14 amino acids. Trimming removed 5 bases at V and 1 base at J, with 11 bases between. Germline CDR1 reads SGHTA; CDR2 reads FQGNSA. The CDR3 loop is CASSEDSQNTEAFF. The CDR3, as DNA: TGTGCCAGCAGCGAAGACAGCCAGAACACTGAAGCTTTCTTT.

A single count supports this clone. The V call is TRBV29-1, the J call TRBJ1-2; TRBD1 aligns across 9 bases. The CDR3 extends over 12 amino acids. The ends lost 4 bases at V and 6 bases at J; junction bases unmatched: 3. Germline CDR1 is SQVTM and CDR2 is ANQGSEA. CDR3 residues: CSVATGGNGYTF. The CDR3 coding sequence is TGCAGCGTTGCGACAGGGGGTAATGGCTACACCTTC.

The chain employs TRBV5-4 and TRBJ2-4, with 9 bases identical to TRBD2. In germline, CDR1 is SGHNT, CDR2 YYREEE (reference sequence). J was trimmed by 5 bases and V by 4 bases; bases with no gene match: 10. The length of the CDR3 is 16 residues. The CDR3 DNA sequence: TGTGCCAGCAGCGGTGGCGCTAGCGGGGCGCAAAACATTCAGTACTTC. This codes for CASSGGASGAQNIQYF.

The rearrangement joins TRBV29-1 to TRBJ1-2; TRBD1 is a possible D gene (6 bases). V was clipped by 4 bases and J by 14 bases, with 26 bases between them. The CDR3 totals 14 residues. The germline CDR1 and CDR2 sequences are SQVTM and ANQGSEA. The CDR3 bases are TGCAGCGTTGTGTCTGGGGGCTTAAGAAGCGCGAGGACCTTC. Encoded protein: CSVVSGGLRSARTF.

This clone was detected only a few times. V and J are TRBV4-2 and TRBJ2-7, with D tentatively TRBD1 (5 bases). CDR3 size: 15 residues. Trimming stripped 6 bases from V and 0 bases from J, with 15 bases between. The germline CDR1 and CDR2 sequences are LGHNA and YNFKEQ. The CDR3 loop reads CASRTSQGDSYEQYF. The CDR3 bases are TGTGCCAGCAGAACGTCGCAGGGTGACTCCTACGAGCAGTACTTC.

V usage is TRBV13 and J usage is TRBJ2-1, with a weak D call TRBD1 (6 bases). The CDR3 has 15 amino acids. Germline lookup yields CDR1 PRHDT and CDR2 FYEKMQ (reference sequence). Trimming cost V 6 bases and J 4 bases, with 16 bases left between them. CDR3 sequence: CASRDIRGGYNEQFF. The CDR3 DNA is TGTGCCAGCAGGGATATCAGGGGTGGATACAATGAGCAGTTCTTC.

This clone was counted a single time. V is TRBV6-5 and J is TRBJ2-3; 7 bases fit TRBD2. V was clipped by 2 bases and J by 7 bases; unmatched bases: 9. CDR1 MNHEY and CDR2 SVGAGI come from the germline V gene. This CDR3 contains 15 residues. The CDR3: CASSYGPGGGYTQYF. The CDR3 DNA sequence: TGTGCCAGCAGTTACGGCCCGGGGGGTGGGTATACGCAGTATTTT.

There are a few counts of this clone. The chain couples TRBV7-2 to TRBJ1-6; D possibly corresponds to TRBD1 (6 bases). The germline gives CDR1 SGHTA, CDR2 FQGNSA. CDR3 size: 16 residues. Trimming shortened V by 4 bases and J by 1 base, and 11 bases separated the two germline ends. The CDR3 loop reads CASSSVQGSYNSPLHF. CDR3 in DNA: TGTGCCAGCAGCTCCGTCCAGGGGTCCTATAATTCACCCCTCCACTTT.

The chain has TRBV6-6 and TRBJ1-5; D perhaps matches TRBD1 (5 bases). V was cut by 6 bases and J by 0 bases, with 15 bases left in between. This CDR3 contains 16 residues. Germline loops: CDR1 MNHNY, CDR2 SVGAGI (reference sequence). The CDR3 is CASSPRRGYSNQPQHF. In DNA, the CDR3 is TGTGCCAGCAGCCCGCGAAGGGGATATAGCAATCAGCCCCAGCATTTT.

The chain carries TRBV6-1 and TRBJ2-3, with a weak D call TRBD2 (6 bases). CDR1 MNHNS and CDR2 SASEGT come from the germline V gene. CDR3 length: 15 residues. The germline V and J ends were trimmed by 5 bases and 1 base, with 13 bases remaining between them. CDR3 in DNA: TGTGCCAGCAGTTCCCCCCCGGGGGGCACAGATACGCAGTATTTT. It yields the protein CASSSPPGGTDTQYF.

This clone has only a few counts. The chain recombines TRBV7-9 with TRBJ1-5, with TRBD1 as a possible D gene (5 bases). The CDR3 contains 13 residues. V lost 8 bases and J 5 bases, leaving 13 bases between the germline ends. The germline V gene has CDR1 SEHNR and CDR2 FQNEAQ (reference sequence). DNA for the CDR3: TGTGCCAGCGGGCAGGGCAGCGATCAGCCCCAGCATTTT. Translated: CASGQGSDQPQHF.

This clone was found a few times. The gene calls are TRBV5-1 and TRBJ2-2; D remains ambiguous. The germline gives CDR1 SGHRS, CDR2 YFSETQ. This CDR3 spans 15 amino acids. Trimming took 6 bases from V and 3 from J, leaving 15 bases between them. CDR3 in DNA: TGCGCCAGCACCACTAACCCCGTTGACACCGGGGAGCTGTTTTTT. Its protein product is CASTTNPVDTGELFF. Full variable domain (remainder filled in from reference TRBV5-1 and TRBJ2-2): KAGVTQTPRYLIKTRGQQVTLSCSPISGHRSVSWYQQTPGQGLQFLFEYFSETQRNKGNFPGRFSGRQFSNSRSEMNVSTLELGDSALYLCASTTNPVDTGELFFGEGSRLTVL.

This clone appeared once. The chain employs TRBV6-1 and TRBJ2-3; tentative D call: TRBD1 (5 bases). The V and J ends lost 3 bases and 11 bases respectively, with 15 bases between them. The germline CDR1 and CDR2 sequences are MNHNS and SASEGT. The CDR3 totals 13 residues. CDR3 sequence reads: CASSDSSLTGQYF. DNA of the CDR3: TGTGCCAGCAGTGACTCTTCTCTCACAGGGCAGTATTTT.

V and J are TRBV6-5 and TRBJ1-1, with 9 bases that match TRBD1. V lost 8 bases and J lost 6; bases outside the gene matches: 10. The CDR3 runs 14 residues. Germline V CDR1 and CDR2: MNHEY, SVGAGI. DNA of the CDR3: TGTGCCAGCCTACCGACAGGGGGAGGGTCTGAAGCTTTCTTT. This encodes CASLPTGGGSEAFF.

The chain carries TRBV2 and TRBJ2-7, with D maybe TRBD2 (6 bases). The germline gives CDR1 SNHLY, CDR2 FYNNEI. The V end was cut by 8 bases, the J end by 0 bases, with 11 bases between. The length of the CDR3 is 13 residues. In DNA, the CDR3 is TGTGCCAGCTTTGGGACTCCCTCCTACGAGCAGTACTTC. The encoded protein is CASFGTPSYEQYF.

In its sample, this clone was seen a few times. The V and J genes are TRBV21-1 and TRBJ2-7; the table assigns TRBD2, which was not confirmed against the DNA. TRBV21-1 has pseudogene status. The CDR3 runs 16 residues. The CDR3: CASSIPGEADSYEQYF. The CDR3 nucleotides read TGTGCCAGCAGTATACCCGGAGAGGCAGACTCCTACGAGCAGTACTTC.

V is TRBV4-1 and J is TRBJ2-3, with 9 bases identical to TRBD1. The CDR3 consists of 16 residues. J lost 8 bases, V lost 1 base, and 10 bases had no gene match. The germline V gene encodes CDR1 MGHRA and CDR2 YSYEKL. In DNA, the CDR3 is TGCGCCAGCAGCCAAGGGCTTGGGACAGGGAGAGGTACGCAGTATTTT. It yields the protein CASSQGLGTGRGTQYF.

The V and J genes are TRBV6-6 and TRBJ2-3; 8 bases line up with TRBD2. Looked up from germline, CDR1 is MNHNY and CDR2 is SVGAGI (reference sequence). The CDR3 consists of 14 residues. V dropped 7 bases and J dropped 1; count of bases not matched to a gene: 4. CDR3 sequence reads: CASTLSGGTDTQYF. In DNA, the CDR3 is TGTGCCAGCACCCTTAGCGGGGGCACAGATACGCAGTATTTT.

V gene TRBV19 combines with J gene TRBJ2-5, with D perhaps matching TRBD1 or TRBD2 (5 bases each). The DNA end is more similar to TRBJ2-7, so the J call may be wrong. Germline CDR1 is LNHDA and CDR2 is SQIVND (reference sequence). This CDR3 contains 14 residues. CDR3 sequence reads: CASSSPGTDYEQYF. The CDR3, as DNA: TGTGCCAGTAGTTCCCCAGGGACGGACTACGAGCAGTACTTC.

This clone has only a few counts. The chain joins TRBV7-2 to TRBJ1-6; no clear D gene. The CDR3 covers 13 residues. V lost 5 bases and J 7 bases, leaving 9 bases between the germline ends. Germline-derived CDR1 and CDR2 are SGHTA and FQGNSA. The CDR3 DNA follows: TGTGCCAGCAGCGCCCGACTGAATTCACCCCTCCACTTT. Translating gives CASSARLNSPLHF.

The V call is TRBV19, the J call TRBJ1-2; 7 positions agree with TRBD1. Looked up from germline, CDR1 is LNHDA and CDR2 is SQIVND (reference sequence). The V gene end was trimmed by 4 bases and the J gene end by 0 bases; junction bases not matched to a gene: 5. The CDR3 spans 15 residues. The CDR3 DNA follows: TGTGCCAGTAGTAGACAGGGACAGTCTAACTATGGCTACACCTTC. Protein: CASSRQGQSNYGYTF.

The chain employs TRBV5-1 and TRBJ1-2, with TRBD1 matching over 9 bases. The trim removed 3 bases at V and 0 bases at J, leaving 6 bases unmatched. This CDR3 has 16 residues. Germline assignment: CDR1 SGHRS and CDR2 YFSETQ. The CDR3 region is CASSSGQGSTNYGYTF. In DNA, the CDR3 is TGCGCCAGCAGCTCGGGACAGGGTTCTACTAACTATGGCTACACCTTC.

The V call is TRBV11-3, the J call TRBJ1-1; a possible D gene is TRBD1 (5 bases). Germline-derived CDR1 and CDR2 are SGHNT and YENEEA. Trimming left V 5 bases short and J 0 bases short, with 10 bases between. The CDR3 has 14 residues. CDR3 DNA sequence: TGTGCCAGCAGCCCCCCAGGGTTGAACACTGAAGCTTTCTTT. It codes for CASSPPGLNTEAFF.